These 3 T cell receptor beta chains were all obtained from the same sample, sequenced in a study of blood T cell repertoires in COVID-19. The method was immunoSEQ multiplex PCR; TCRdb's version includes in-frame clones alone and lacks a portion of them. The top ten hold less than 4.5% of the sample, which has about 140,000 clones, 79% seen once. The material sequenced was peripheral blood. The receptors shown here come from a man aged 55 to 70 with acute or convalescent COVID-19.

V gene TRBV30 combines with J gene TRBJ2-6, with 9 bases lining up with TRBD1. The V gene's germline CDR1 is GTSNPN and CDR2 SVGIG (reference sequence). CDR3 size: 17 residues. The V and J ends lost 7 bases and 2 bases, in that order; junction bases with no gene match: 12. CDR3 DNA sequence: TGTGCCTCACTCCGGGACAGGGTAACAACTGGGGCCAACGTCCTGACTTTC. This sequence encodes CASLRDRVTTGANVLTF.

CDR3 protein: CASSPWDWSSYEQYF. The DNA of the CDR3 is TGCGCCAGCAGCCCTTGGGACTGGAGCTCCTACGAGCAGTACTTC. The chain is built from TRBV5-1 and TRBJ2-7, with a weak D call TRBD2 (6 bases). Trimming cost V 4 bases and J 0 bases, with 14 bases left between them. The CDR3 sequence is 15 residues long. CDR1 is SGHRS, CDR2 YFSETQ, per germline.

V gene TRBV9 combines with J gene TRBJ2-6; 7 bases map to TRBD1. J was trimmed by 0 bases and V by 0 bases; bases with no gene match: 15. CDR3 length: 21 amino acids. In germline, CDR1 is SGDLS, CDR2 YYNGEE. CDR3 amino acids: CASSVATGVARFPSGANVLTF. CDR3 nucleotides: TGTGCCAGCAGCGTAGCTACAGGGGTGGCCAGGTTCCCCTCTGGGGCCAACGTCCTGACTTTC.